The 30 T cell receptor beta chains below were found in one sample sequenced in a study of cytomegalovirus exposure and HLA in healthy donors. Both 60 Vbeta primers and 13 Jbeta primers went into the PCR. Sequencing was performed with immunoSEQ multiplex PCR; in TCRdb, only in-frame clones are kept and a portion is missing. The sample lists approximately 97,000 clones, about 60% occurring once. The material sequenced was PBMCs. Receptors originate from a human donor in good health.

V and J are TRBV5-6 and TRBJ2-7; D not certain. The germline CDR1 and CDR2 sequences are SGHDT and YYEEEE. V dropped 4 bases and J dropped 2 bases, with 4 bases sitting between them. This CDR3 region has 11 residues. CDR3 DNA sequence: TGTGCCAGCAGCCTTACCTACGAGCAGTACTTC. The encoded protein is CASSLTYEQYF.

The J gene is TRBJ2-7, the V gene TRBV29-1, with TRBD1 matching 10 bases. The CDR3 has 14 amino acids. The V gene end was trimmed by 3 bases and the J gene end by 2 bases; junction bases not matched to a gene: 4. Germline V gene data show CDR1 as SQVTM and CDR2 as ANQGSEA. The CDR3 sequence is CSVEGGQGTYEQYF. As DNA, the CDR3 is TGCAGCGTTGAGGGGGGACAGGGGACCTACGAGCAGTACTTC.

Details on this clone: The germline gene is not matched at one end of the junction; a read error may be the cause. The CDR3 DNA is TGTGCCTGGAGTGTACAATCTAACTATGACTACACCTTC. This sequence encodes CAWSVQSNYDYTF. This chain joins TRBV30 and TRBJ1-2, with unresolved D. Germline CDR1 and CDR2: GTSNPN and SVGIG (reference sequence). The CDR3 is made up of 13 amino acids.

The chain combines TRBV14 with TRBJ1-1; 8 positions match TRBD1. Germline-derived CDR1 and CDR2 are SGHDN and FVKESK. The ends lost 2 bases at V and 3 bases at J; junction bases unmatched: 8. The CDR3 loop spans 16 amino acids. The DNA for the CDR3 is TGTGCCAGCAGCCAAAGGACAGGGAGTGGTGACACTGAAGCTTTCTTT. Protein: CASSQRTGSGDTEAFF. Full variable domain (outside the CDR3, taken from reference TRBV14 and TRBJ1-1): EAGVTQFPSHSVIEKGQTVTLRCDPISGHDNLYWYRRVMGKEIKFLLHFVKESKQDESGMPNNRFLAERTGGTYSTLKVQPAELEDSGVYFCASSQRTGSGDTEAFFGQGTRLTVV.

This chain links TRBV30 with TRBJ1-4; D remains unclear. The germline V gene encodes CDR1 GTSNPN and CDR2 SVGIG (reference sequence). The V end lost 5 bases, the J end lost 4 bases, and 11 bases lay between the germline ends. The CDR3 has 13 amino acids. This CDR3 reads CAWDHGGNEKLFF. Here the CDR3 DNA reads TGTGCCTGGGACCACGGAGGTAATGAAAAACTGTTTTTT.

This clone showed up just a few times. The chain combines TRBV29-1 with TRBJ2-7; possible D gene TRBD1, 6 bases. The CDR3 has 16 residues. Trimming left V 4 bases short and J 3 bases short, with 22 bases between. The germline CDR1 and CDR2 sequences are SQVTM and ANQGSEA. DNA of the CDR3: TGCAGCGTTGTAGCCTCGTCCGGACAGCGTCACTACGAGCAGTACTTC. Translating gives CSVVASSGQRHYEQYF.

This clone was observed a few times. The chain combines TRBV11-1 with TRBJ2-1; 8 bases agree with TRBD2. With V trimmed by 5 bases and J by 2 bases, 8 bases remained unmatched. Germline V gives CDR1 SGHAT, CDR2 FQDESV (reference sequence). This CDR3 region has 16 residues. This CDR3 is CASSPAVGRAYNEQFF. The DNA for the CDR3 is TGTGCCAGCAGCCCAGCGGTCGGGAGGGCCTACAATGAGCAGTTCTTC. The full variable domain, its missing parts supplied by reference TRBV11-1 and TRBJ2-1, is EAEVAQSPRYKITEKSQAVAFWCDPISGHATLYWYRQILGQGPELLVQFQDESVVDDSQLPKDRFSAERLKGVDSTLKIQPAELGDSAMYLCASSPAVGRAYNEQFFGPGTRLTVL.

The chain employs TRBV28 and TRBJ2-7, with 13 bases aligning to TRBD2. The ends lost 6 bases at V and 2 bases at J; junction bases unmatched: 13. The CDR3 totals 18 residues. CDR1 is MDHEN, CDR2 SYDVKM, per germline. The CDR3, as DNA: TGTGCCAGCAGCTCAGCGGGGACCGGGACTAGCGGGACCTACGAGCAGTACTTC. Translated: CASSSAGTGTSGTYEQYF.

This clone was observed a handful of times. This CDR3 reads CASSLEQANTEAFF. The CDR3 coding sequence is TGTGCCAGCAGCTTGGAACAGGCAAACACTGAAGCTTTCTTT. The chain links TRBV5-6 to TRBJ1-1, with D possibly matching TRBD1 (5 bases). Trimming took off 0 bases at V and 2 bases at J, with 8 bases between the two ends. The CDR3 extends over 14 amino acids. CDR1 is SGHDT and CDR2 is YYEEEE in the germline V gene.

The chain uses TRBV19 and TRBJ2-5, with D unclear. The J call is in doubt because the DNA end fits TRBJ2-7 better. Germline CDR1 and CDR2: LNHDA and SQIVND (reference sequence). The CDR3 runs to 13 residues. The CDR3 region has the DNA TGTGCCAGTAGTATGGTCAGAGACTACGAGCAGTACTTC. Amino acid sequence: CASSMVRDYEQYF.

Here the CDR3 DNA reads TGCGCCAGCAGCGACATCCGGTTTGGGACTAGCATGTACACAGATACGCAGTATTTT. It codes for CASSDIRFGTSMYTDTQYF. This chain links TRBV5-1 with TRBJ2-3, with 9 bases fitting TRBD2. The junction had 17 bases not matched to a gene; V was cut back by 4 bases and J by 2 bases. This CDR3 has 19 amino acids. Germline V gives CDR1 SGHRS, CDR2 YFSETQ.

The sample holds a few counts of this clone. V and J are TRBV6-5 and TRBJ2-7; 7 nucleotides match TRBD2. J was trimmed by 1 base and V by 2 bases; bases with no gene match: 5. In germline, CDR1 is MNHEY, CDR2 SVGAGI. There are 15 residues in the CDR3. The CDR3 region is CASSYGRGESYEQYF. Here the CDR3 DNA reads TGTGCCAGCAGTTACGGGAGGGGAGAGTCCTACGAGCAGTACTTC.

The V call is TRBV10-2, the J call TRBJ1-3, with D possibly matching TRBD1 (6 bases). Germline values: CDR1 WSHSY, CDR2 SAAADI. The CDR3 totals 15 residues. Deletions cut 2 bases from V and 8 bases from J, with 16 bases between. CDR3 sequence: CASSEVDSWGDTIYF. The CDR3 coding sequence is TGCGCCAGCAGTGAGGTGGACAGTTGGGGAGACACCATATATTTT.

This chain links TRBV18 with TRBJ2-2; no firm D call. V lost 5 bases and J lost 7, with 11 bases in between. The CDR3 has 13 residues. Germline V gene data show CDR1 as KGHSH and CDR2 as LQKENI. Here the CDR3 reads CASSEEMYGELFF. The CDR3 DNA reads as TGTGCCAGCTCAGAAGAGATGTACGGGGAGCTGTTTTTT.

The chain carries TRBV14 and TRBJ2-1; 14 bases agree with TRBD2. CDR3 length: 17 amino acids. Germline V gene lookup returns CDR1 SGHDN and CDR2 FVKESK. V was clipped by 5 bases and J by 4 bases; unmatched bases: 7. The CDR3 is CASSKGLAGEFYNEQFF. The CDR3 DNA follows: TGTGCCAGCAGCAAGGGACTAGCGGGAGAATTTTACAATGAGCAGTTCTTC.

The chain uses TRBV18 and TRBJ2-7; TRBD1 matches 8 bases. V was clipped by 3 bases and J by 2 bases; unmatched bases: 9. This CDR3 comprises 16 residues. The germline V gene has CDR1 KGHSH and CDR2 LQKENI. The CDR3 loop reads CASSPPTGQGPYEQYF. The CDR3 bases are TGTGCCAGCTCACCGCCCACCGGACAGGGACCCTACGAGCAGTACTTC. Together with reference TRBV18 and TRBJ2-7, the CDR3 gives the full variable domain: NAGVMQNPRHLVRRRGQEARLRCSPMKGHSHVYWYRQLPEEGLKFMVYLQKENIIDESGMPKERFSAEFPKEGPSILRIQQVVRGDSAAYFCASSPPTGQGPYEQYFGPGTRLTVT.

V and J are TRBV27 and TRBJ1-4; maybe TRBD1 (6 bases). V was pared by 3 bases and J by 8 bases, with 16 bases between. Germline V gives CDR1 MNHEY, CDR2 SMNVEV (reference sequence). The CDR3 extends over 15 amino acids. CDR3 loop: CASSFTGGLGEKLFF. Written as DNA, the CDR3 is TGTGCCAGCAGTTTTACCGGGGGGCTAGGCGAAAAACTGTTTTTT.

The sample holds a few counts of this clone. The genes are TRBV29-1 and TRBJ2-7; 8 positions agree with TRBD2. Trimming at V came to 4 bases and at J to 6 bases, leaving 5 bases not matched to a gene. CDR1 SQVTM and CDR2 ANQGSEA come from the germline V gene. The CDR3 extends over 12 amino acids. CDR3 in amino acids: CSVVGRAVEQYF. DNA of the CDR3: TGCAGCGTTGTCGGGAGGGCCGTCGAGCAGTACTTC.

As concerns this clone: An end of the junction does not agree with germline; a read error may underlie this. CDR3 sequence (DNA): TGCGCCAGCAGCCAAGTCCAGGGCCCTGGTGACACCGAAGCTTTCTTT. This sequence encodes CASSQVQGPGDTEAFF. The rearrangement joins TRBV4-1 to TRBJ1-1, with D possibly matching TRBD1 (5 bases). The germline gives CDR1 MGHRA, CDR2 YSYEKL. The CDR3 sequence is 16 residues long.

In this sample, this clone turned up a few times. The chain combines TRBV6-1 with TRBJ1-4; D not certain. Per germline, CDR1 MNHNS and CDR2 SASEGT. This CDR3 has 12 amino acids. The ends were cut back, 6 bases at V and 6 bases at J, with 8 bases in the middle. The CDR3 region has the DNA TGTGCCAGCAGCCTGAGGGATGAAAAACTGTTTTTT. Amino acids: CASSLRDEKLFF.

This clone has only a few counts. V and J are TRBV27 and TRBJ2-1; 11 nucleotides agree with TRBD2. This CDR3 contains 17 residues. Trimming took 5 bases from V and 1 from J; bases not matched to a gene: 7. CDR1 and CDR2 (germline): MNHEY, SMNVEV (reference sequence). CDR3 bases: TGTGCCAGCAGTCCGCGGACTAGCGGGCTTTCCTACAATGAGCAGTTCTTC. Translated, it gives CASSPRTSGLSYNEQFF.

The V gene is TRBV4-1, the J gene TRBJ2-1; TRBD1 matches 9 bases. J was trimmed by 8 bases and V by 3 bases; bases with no gene match: 5. The V gene's germline CDR1 is MGHRA and CDR2 YSYEKL. This CDR3 is built from 14 residues. CDR3 nucleotide sequence: TGCGCCAGCAGCCACCTGACAGGGGGGGATGAGCAGTTCTTC. It codes for CASSHLTGGDEQFF.

The V and J genes are TRBV5-5 and TRBJ2-2; 8 bases map to TRBD1. From germline, CDR1 is SGHKS and CDR2 YYEKEE (reference sequence). The junction had 4 bases not matched to a gene; V was cut back by 4 bases and J by 5 bases. This CDR3 has 14 amino acids. The CDR3 loop is CASSRGQETGELFF. As DNA, the CDR3 is TGTGCCAGCAGCCGGGGACAGGAGACCGGGGAGCTGTTTTTT.

This clone was detected a few times. V is TRBV4-2 and J is TRBJ1-5; TRBD1 is a possible D gene (5 bases). The germline V gene has CDR1 LGHNA and CDR2 YNFKEQ. The CDR3 sequence is 16 residues long. The V end lost 1 base, the J end lost 1 base, and 11 bases lay between the germline ends. The CDR3 DNA is TGTGCCAGCAGCCAAGTGTGGGGGGGAAGCAATCAGCCCCAGCATTTT. It specifies CASSQVWGGSNQPQHF.

The chain carries TRBV14 and TRBJ1-1, with D unresolved. The CDR3 sequence is 17 residues long. The germline V and J ends were trimmed by 0 bases and 0 bases, with 14 bases remaining between them. Per germline, CDR1 SGHDN and CDR2 FVKESK. DNA for the CDR3: TGTGCCAGCAGCCAAGATGCCGCGGCTGTTGTGAACACTGAAGCTTTCTTT. Residues: CASSQDAAAVVNTEAFF.

This clone was picked up one time. The chain employs TRBV19 and TRBJ1-5, with D unresolved. V lost 1 base and J 1 base, leaving 11 bases between the germline ends. Looked up from germline, CDR1 is LNHDA and CDR2 is SQIVND (reference sequence). This CDR3 is built from 16 residues. The CDR3 loop reads CASSIGGGISNQPQHF. Here the CDR3 DNA reads TGTGCCAGTAGTATAGGGGGAGGGATAAGCAATCAGCCCCAGCATTTT. The variable domain in full, completed from reference TRBV19 and TRBJ1-5, reads DGGITQSPKYLFRKEGQNVTLSCEQNLNHDAMYWYRQDPGQGLRLIYYSQIVNDFQKGDIAEGYSVSREKKESFPLTVTSAQKNPTAFYLCASSIGGGISNQPQHFGDGTRLSIL.

This clone has just a few counts. The chain links TRBV5-8 to TRBJ1-6; D may be TRBD1 (5 bases). The CDR3 is 13 amino acids. With 5 bases removed from V and 10 bases from J, the gap between germline ends came to 13 bases. Looked up from germline, CDR1 is SGHTS and CDR2 is YDEGEE. DNA for the CDR3: TGTGCCAGCAGTCTTGTAAAGGGGTCACCCCTCCACTTT. Encoded protein: CASSLVKGSPLHF.

The gene calls are TRBV28 and TRBJ1-2; a weak D match, TRBD1 (6 bases). Trimming took off 6 bases at V and 5 bases at J, with 19 bases between the two ends. Germline V CDR1 and CDR2: MDHEN, SYDVKM. The length of the CDR3 is 15 residues. CDR3 residues: CASSLGQTATYGYTF. The CDR3 nucleotides are TGTGCCAGCAGCCTAGGACAGACAGCTACTTATGGCTACACCTTC.

V gene TRBV7-9 combines with J gene TRBJ1-3; D ambiguous. Between the trimmed V and J ends, which lost 1 base and 3 bases, there was a span of 13 bases. The CDR3 has 16 residues. Germline V gene data show CDR1 as SEHNR and CDR2 as FQNEAQ (reference sequence). CDR3 amino acids: CASSLGRQASGNTIYF. CDR3 sequence (DNA): TGTGCCAGCAGCTTAGGGCGTCAGGCGAGTGGAAACACCATATATTTT. Variable domain in full (rest from reference TRBV7-9 and TRBJ1-3): DTGVSQNPRHKITKRGQNVTFRCDPISEHNRLYWYRQTLGQGPEFLTYFQNEAQLEKSRLLSDRFSAERPKGSFSTLEIQRTEQGDSAMYLCASSLGRQASGNTIYFGEGSWLTVV.

The chain recombines TRBV10-3 with TRBJ2-3; 9 bases map to TRBD1. The CDR3 is 13 amino acids. V gave up 8 bases and J gave up 2 bases; unmatched junction bases: 2. Germline CDR1 is ENHRY and CDR2 is SYGVKD. In DNA, the CDR3 is TGTGCCATCGGGGACAGGGTCACAGATACGCAGTATTTT. The encoded protein is CAIGDRVTDTQYF.